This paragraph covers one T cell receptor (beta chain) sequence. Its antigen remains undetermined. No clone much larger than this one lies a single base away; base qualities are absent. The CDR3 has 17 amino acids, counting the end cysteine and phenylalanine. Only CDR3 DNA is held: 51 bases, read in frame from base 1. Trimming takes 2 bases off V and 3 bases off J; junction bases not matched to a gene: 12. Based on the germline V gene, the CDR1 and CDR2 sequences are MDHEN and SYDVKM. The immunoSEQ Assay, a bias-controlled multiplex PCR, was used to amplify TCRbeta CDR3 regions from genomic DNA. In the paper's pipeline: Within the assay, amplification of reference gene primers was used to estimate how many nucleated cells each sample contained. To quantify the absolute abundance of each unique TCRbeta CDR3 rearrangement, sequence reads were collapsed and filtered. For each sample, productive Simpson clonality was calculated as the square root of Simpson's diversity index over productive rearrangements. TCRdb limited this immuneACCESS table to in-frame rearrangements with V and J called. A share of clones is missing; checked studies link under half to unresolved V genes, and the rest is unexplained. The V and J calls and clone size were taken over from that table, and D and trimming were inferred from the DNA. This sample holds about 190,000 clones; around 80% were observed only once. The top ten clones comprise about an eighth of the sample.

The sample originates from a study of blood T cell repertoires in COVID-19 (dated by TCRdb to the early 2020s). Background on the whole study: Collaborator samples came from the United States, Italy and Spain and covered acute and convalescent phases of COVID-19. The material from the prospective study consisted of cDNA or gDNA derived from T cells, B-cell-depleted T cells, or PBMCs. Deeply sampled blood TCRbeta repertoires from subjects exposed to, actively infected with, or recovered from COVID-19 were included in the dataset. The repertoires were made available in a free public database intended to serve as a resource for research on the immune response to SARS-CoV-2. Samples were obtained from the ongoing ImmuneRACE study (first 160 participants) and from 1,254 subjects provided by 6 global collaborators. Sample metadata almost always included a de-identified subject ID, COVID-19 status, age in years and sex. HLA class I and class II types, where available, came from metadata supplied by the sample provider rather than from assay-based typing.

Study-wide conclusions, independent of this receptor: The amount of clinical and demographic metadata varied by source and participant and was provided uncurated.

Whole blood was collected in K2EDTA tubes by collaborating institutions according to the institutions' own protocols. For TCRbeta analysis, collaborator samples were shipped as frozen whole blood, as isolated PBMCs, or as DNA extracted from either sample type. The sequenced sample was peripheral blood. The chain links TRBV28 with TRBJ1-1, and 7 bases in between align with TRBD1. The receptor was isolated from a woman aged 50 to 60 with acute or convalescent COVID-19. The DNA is TGTGCCAGCAGTTTACCATTCCGACAGGGACGGTACACTGAAGCTTTCTTT. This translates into CASSLPFRQGRYTEAFF.